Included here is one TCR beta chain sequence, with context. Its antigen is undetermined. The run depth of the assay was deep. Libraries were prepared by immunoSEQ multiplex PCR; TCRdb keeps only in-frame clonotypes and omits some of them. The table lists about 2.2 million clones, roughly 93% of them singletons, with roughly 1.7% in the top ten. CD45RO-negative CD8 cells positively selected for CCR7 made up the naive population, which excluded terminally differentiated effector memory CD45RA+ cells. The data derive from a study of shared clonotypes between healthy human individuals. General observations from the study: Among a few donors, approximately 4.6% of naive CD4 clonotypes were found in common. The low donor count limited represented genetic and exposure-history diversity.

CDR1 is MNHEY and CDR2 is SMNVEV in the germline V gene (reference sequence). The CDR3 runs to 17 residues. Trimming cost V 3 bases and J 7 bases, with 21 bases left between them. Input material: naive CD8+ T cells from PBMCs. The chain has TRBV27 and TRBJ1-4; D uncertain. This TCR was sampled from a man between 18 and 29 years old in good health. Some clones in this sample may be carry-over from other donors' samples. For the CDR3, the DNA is TGTGCCAGCAGTTTTATCCTCCGGGAGGGAACCGTTGAAAAACTGTTTTTT. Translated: CASSFILREGTVEKLFF.